The clone carrying this T cell receptor beta chain was picked up a small number of times. Antigen unknown. Germline CDR1 and CDR2: SGHRS and YFSETQ. V was trimmed by 2 bases and J by 0 bases, leaving 12 bases between them. This CDR3 is 15 amino acids long. MiXCR, run by TCRdb on the 5' RACE reads, gives a single entry per CDR3 protein. The table shows roughly 260,000 distinct CDR3 sequences, with approximately 12% occurring only once. The sample comes from a study of T cells after yellow fever vaccination. Study as a whole: Each low-cell-number fraction was prepared by means of SMART-Seq v4 Ultra Low Input.

Study-wide points: The booster response re-showed most primary clones: around 96% CD4, roughly 91% CD8. It was a small share of clonotypes that appeared in both CD4 and CD8 compartments.

The TCR originated in a man under 40 who received the YFV17D yellow fever vaccine. The source material was CD4+ T cells sorted from PBMCs, sampled 45 days after the yellow fever booster vaccination. The gene calls are TRBV5-1 and TRBJ2-7, with a tentative D call TRBD2 (5 bases). For the CDR3, the DNA is TGCGCCAGCAGCTTAGAGGGCTTAAGCTCCTACGAGCAGTACTTC. This encodes CASSLEGLSSYEQYF.